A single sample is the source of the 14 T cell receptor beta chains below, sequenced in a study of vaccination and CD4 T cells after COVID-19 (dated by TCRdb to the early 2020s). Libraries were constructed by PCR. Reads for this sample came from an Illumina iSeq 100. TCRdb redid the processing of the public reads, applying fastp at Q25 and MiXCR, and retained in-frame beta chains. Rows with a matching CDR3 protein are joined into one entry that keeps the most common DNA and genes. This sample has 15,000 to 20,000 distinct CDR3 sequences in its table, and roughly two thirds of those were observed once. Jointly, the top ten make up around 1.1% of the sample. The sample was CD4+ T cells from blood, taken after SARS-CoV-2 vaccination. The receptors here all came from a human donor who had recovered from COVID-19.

The CDR3 nucleotides are TGTGCCAGCACCGAGGGACAGGGAATTTCAGATACGCAGTATTTT. Translated: CASTEGQGISDTQYF. The chain recombines TRBV6-1 with TRBJ2-3, with 9 nucleotides matching TRBD1. Per germline, CDR1 MNHNS and CDR2 SASEGT. The CDR3 is 15 residues long. Unmatched junction bases numbered 9, after V lost 7 bases and J lost 4 bases.

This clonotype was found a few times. CDR3 amino acids: CASSEQGRLHGYTF. The CDR3 coding sequence is TGTGCCAGCAGTGAACAGGGGAGGTTGCATGGCTACACCTTC. V and J are TRBV2 and TRBJ1-2; D perhaps matches TRBD1 (6 bases). This CDR3 region has 14 residues. Germline V lookup: CDR1 SNHLY, CDR2 FYNNEI. V shed 2 bases and J shed 6 bases, with 13 bases lying between them.

The CDR3 bases are TGTGCCAGCAGTGAAGGACAGGGGCACTACGAGCAGTACTTC. Translation gives CASSEGQGHYEQYF. This chain uses TRBV2 with TRBJ2-7; 8 bases map to TRBD1. This CDR3 contains 14 residues. V gave up 1 base and J gave up 3 bases; unmatched junction bases: 2. CDR1 and CDR2 from the germline V gene are SNHLY and FYNNEI.

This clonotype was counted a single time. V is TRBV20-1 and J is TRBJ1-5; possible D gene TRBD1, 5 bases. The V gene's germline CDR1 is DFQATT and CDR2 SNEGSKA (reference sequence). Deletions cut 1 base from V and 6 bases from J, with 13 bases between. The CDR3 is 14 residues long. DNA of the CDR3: TGCAGTGCTAGAGCCCTAGCGGGGGGTCAGCCCCAGCATTTT. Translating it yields CSARALAGGQPQHF.

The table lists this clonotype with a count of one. The DNA for the CDR3 is TGTGCCAGCACTGGACAGGGGGCTAACACAGATACGCAGTATTTT. Its protein is CASTGQGANTDTQYF. The J gene is TRBJ2-3, the V gene TRBV2; TRBD1 agrees at 11 bases. With 7 bases clipped from V and 2 bases from J, the junction kept 5 bases outside the gene matches. This CDR3 has 15 amino acids. CDR1 and CDR2 from the germline V gene are SNHLY and FYNNEI.

CDR3 bases: TGTGCCAGCAGCTCTAGCGGGCTGAGTGTGGATACGCAGTATTTT. Translating it yields CASSSSGLSVDTQYF. The rearrangement joins TRBV5-8 to TRBJ2-3; 8 bases are shared with TRBD2. CDR1 is SGHTS and CDR2 is YDEGEE in the germline V gene. This CDR3 region has 15 residues. After removal of 3 bases from V and 6 bases from J, the junction contained 9 bases not matched to a gene.

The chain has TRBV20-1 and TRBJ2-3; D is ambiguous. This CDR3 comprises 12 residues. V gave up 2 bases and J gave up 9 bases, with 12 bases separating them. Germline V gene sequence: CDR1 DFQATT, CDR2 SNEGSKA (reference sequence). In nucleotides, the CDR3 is TGCAGTGCTAGACCGACTGGAGCAACGCAGTATTTT. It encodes CSARPTGATQYF.

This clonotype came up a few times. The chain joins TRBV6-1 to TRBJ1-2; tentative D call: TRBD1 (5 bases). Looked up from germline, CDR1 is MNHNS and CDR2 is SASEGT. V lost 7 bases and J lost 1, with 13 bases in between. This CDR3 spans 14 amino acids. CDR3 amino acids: CASKYRDDNYGYTF. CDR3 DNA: TGTGCCAGCAAATACCGGGACGATAACTATGGCTACACCTTC.

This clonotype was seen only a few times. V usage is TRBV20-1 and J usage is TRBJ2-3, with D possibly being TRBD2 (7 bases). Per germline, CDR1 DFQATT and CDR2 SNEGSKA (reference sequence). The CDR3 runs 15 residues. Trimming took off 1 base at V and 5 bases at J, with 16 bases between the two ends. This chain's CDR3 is CSARVGGRAGDTQYF. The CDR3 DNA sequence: TGCAGTGCTAGAGTAGGGGGGAGGGCCGGAGATACGCAGTATTTT.

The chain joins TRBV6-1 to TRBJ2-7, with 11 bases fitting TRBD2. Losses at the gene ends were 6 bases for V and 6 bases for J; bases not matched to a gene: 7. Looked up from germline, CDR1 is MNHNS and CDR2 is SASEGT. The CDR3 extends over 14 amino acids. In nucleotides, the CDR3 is TGTGCCAGCAGCCGACTAGCGGGAAACCGCGAGCAGTACTTC. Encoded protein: CASSRLAGNREQYF.

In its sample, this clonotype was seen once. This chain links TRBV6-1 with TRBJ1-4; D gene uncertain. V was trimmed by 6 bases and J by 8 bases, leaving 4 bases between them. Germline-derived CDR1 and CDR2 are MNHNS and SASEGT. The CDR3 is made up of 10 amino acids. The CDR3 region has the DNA TGTGCCAGCAGAGGAGAAAAACTGTTTTTT. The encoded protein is CASRGEKLFF.

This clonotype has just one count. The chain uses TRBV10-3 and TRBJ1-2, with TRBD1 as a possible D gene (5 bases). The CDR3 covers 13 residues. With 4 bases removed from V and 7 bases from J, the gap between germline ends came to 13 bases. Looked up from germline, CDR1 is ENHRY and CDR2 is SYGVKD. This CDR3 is CAISVDGHGGYTF. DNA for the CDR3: TGTGCCATCAGTGTAGACGGACATGGTGGCTACACCTTC.

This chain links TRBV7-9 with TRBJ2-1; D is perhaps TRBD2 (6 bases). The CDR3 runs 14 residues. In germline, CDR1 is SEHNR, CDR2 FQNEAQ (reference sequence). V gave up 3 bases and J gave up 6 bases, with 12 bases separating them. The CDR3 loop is CASSLMGGANEQFF. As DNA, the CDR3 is TGTGCCAGCAGCTTGATGGGCGGGGCCAATGAGCAGTTCTTC. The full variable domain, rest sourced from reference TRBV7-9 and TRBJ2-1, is DTGVSQNPRHKITKRGQNVTFRCDPISEHNRLYWYRQTLGQGPEFLTYFQNEAQLEKSRLLSDRFSAERPKGSFSTLEIQRTEQGDSAMYLCASSLMGGANEQFFGPGTRLTVL.

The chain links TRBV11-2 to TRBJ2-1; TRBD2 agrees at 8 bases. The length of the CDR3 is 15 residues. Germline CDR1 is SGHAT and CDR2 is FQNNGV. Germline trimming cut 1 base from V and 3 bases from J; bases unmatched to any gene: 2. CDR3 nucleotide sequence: TGTGCCAGCAGCTTAGTACTAGCGGACTACAATGAGCAGTTCTTC. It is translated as CASSLVLADYNEQFF.